This entry concerns a single T cell receptor (beta chain). This clone was recorded once. Its antigen remains unidentified. No base quality values were provided; no much bigger clone lies one nucleotide off. Libraries were constructed by the immunoSEQ multiplex PCR assay. A mixture of 60 forward primers for TCR Vbeta segments and 13 reverse primers for TCR Jbeta segments was used in the multiplex PCR. A multiplex PCR assay on genomic DNA amplified the CDR3 region of rearranged TCR beta genes. On the Illumina HiSeq System, the amplified TCR beta libraries were sequenced as 87-base-pair reads. In the paper's pipeline: A later analysis counted about 80 million unique TCR beta chains across the 666 repertoires, and some 12 million of these chains were shared by at least two donors. Raw reads were error-corrected and collapsed into unique sequences by a nearest-neighbor algorithm in which closely related sequences were merged to remove PCR and sequencing errors. To assign V, D and J gene segments, CDR3 sequences were aligned to IMGT reference sequences. For a sequence to be retained, at least a six-nucleotide match to both a V gene segment and a J gene segment was required. Rearrangements were called productive when the CDR3 lacked stop codons and stayed in frame with V and J; all others were non-productive. CDR3 was defined according to IMGT convention as the region running from the second conserved V-encoded cysteine to the conserved J-encoded phenylalanine. The earlier analysis of more than 450 of the donors excluded sequences that lacked an unambiguous match to a single V gene segment. In an earlier analysis of some 590 of the donors, V segments were called functional above 56.7% productive rearrangements and were called segregating when the between-donor standard deviation exceeded 5%. A statistical classification framework was built to diagnose cytomegalovirus status from the catalog of TCR beta chain sequences. A later analysis assigned V and J genes by comparing TCR nucleotide sequences with IMGT/GENE-DB human TR gene sequences. The TCRdist pipeline was used in a later analysis to assign CDR3 sequences and most-parsimonious VDJ recombination scenarios. In a later analysis, each TCR beta chain was defined by its CDR3 amino acid sequence together with its V-gene family, and reads without a unique V-gene family were excluded. A later analysis removed over 500 highly shared, low-generation-probability nucleotide sequences to deal with suspected cross-contamination and a sequencing artifact. For each public chain, a later analysis derived a clonal expansion index from normalized ranks of inferred template counts within each repertoire. In a later analysis, generation probabilities were computed with a VDJ recombination model fitted to out-of-frame rearrangements, and the resulting probabilities were checked against IGoR. A later analysis scored TCR-TCR, TCR-HLA and TCR-CMV co-occurrence with hypergeometric tests, applying a repertoire-size bias correction to TCR pairs. False discovery rates were estimated in a later analysis by permuting HLA or CMV assignments 20 times. In a later analysis, co-occurring TCRs were grouped using DBSCAN, and TCRdist sequence similarity was added for clustering within HLA-allele-positive subsets. Repertoires with fewer than 30,000 or more than 120,000 public chains, plus five repertoires with anomalous nucleotide sharing, were excluded from co-occurrence clustering. The clones in this table, taken by TCRdb from immuneACCESS, are in-frame only. Not every clone is retained; where verified, under half of the shortfall comes from an unresolved V gene, and the cause of the rest is unknown. V and J calls and clone size are copied from that table; D and trimming were computed from the DNA. The sample contains around 150,000 clones, roughly 80% of them found a single time. Roughly 3% of the sample rests with the top ten.

The cohort was made up of about 670 healthy bone marrow donors. Cohort members were all nominally healthy when sampled, although unrecorded immune exposures were likely present. The donor was CMV seronegative and was included in the group of 352 seronegative cohort members. Each donor provided a peripheral blood sample, and peripheral blood mononuclear cells were used for TCR beta sequencing. The Qiagen DNeasy Blood Extraction Kit was used to extract genomic DNA from the blood cell samples. These data come from a study of cytomegalovirus exposure and HLA in healthy donors (dated by TCRdb to 2016 to 2017). Background for the entire study: According to an earlier analysis of several hundred of the donors, 150 million to 200 million T cells yielded 120 million or so unique TCR beta sequences and 276 Gb of sequence data. An early release covering 550 to 700 HLA-typed donors comprised approximately 290 gigabases of sequencing data and tens of millions of unique TCR sequences. Of the roughly 390 genotyped donors, over 80% were placed in the genetic ancestry cluster associated with self-reported Caucasian donors. The study aimed to test whether cataloging public T cell receptors could reveal signatures of past pathogen exposure. The study profiled the T cell repertoires of 500 to 800 subjects by immunosequencing and related them to cytomegalovirus serostatus. In addition to the first cohort of around 670 subjects, a separate validation cohort of approximately 130 different subjects was used. To predict cytomegalovirus infection status, the study brought together high-throughput TCR immunosequencing, statistical association of individual TCRs with disease status, and machine learning. To study patterns of TCR occurrence, a later analysis re-analyzed previously published TCR beta repertoires from several hundred donors and added high-resolution HLA genotyping. Rather than using new phenotypic data, the later analysis identified candidate immune exposures from TCR beta sequences and from how often those sequences occurred across donors. In an earlier analysis of roughly 600 of the donors, high-throughput TCR beta sequencing was used to judge whether each TCR beta V gene segment behaved as functional or pseudogenic. Alongside the repertoire data, information on donor age, sex, ethnicity and CMV serostatus was compiled. In a later genetic analysis, genome-wide SNP genotypes for about 65% of the 666 donors were used, and that subset was treated as a discovery cohort. All discovery cohort repertoires had been generated on a single sequencing platform. HLA typing included class I and class II loci at four-digit resolution. Typing coverage differed by locus: A, B, C, DRB1 and DQB1 were typed in about 620-630 donors, DQA1 in 500 to 550, DPA1 in 600 to 610, and DPB1 in 450 to 490. Because of strong linkage in the cohort, roughly five DR-DQ haplotypes were treated as single units for association and clustering. Across about 380 genotyped donors of the cohort, an average of about 250,000 unique TCR beta nucleotide sequences per donor were sequenced, and approximately 17% of those sequences were non-productive.

The paper as a whole reports these results and caveats: Only TCR beta chains were sequenced in this cohort, and the absence of alpha or paired-chain data limited detectable features. HLA typing was unavailable for some donors at each locus, so association tests used only the typed subset. In a later analysis, some 18,000 TCR beta sequences were associated with specific HLA alleles at a false discovery rate of 0.05. Compared with equally common non-associated chains, HLA-associated TCR beta chains in a later analysis were more clonally expanded and had lower generation probabilities. A cluster of highly shared sequence variants was judged likely to represent a technical artifact of the sequencing pipeline. When HLA alleles, especially DR and DQ, strongly co-occurred, attributing TCR associations to individual alleles was difficult. Most CMV-associated TCR beta chains appeared to be HLA-restricted in a later analysis, and the HLA associations seemed to be driven largely by CMV exposure. Roughly 15 rarely observed V segments, including chromosome 9 orphons, were excluded from the earlier analysis of a few hundred of the donors because counts were too low. In a later genetic analysis, fewer N-insertions in productive TCRs were reported among donors in an Asian-associated ancestry cluster than the 666-donor mean. Cytomegalovirus status was reported to be diagnosed by the classifier with high specificity and sensitivity in both the original and validation cohorts. It was suggested by the authors that the approach could potentially be generalized to other disease states and immunological phenotypes. Correlated functional status among segregating V segments might be attributable to linkage disequilibrium, but an unknown experimental factor could not be ruled out. The presence/absence analyses assumed that sequencing depth was roughly uniform across donors, and that assumption may not be true. Across donors, most TCR sequences were observed very rarely, whereas some public TCRs were present in many individuals. An association between a missense DCLRE1C variant and V-gene and J-gene trimming of TCR beta chains was found in a later genetic analysis and replicated in an independent cohort. The only immune exposure information available for the cohort was CMV serostatus. The study gave a list of under 200 TCR beta chains associated with cytomegalovirus. In vitro tests confirmed that three of the cytomegalovirus-associated TCR beta chains recognize cytomegalovirus antigens. An earlier analysis of 587 of the donors showed that most TCR beta V segments appeared in productive rearrangements either about 87% or about 30% of the time, which broadly matched IMGT annotations. A further reported finding was that TCR beta sequences accurately predicted the HLA-A and HLA-B alleles for most subjects in the first cohort. In a later analysis, the rate of TCR association differed among HLA loci, with DRB1 alleles having the most associated TCRs and HLA-C alleles having the fewest. In a later analysis, several top co-occurrence clusters were reported to appear linked to parvovirus B19, influenza, CMV and Epstein-Barr virus.

This receptor was obtained from a man between 35 and 55 years old in good health and CMV-seronegative. Sequencing input: PBMCs.

The DNA reads as follows: TGTGCCAGCAGCTTAGGCGGGGGTAGTGGCGCCCCCCATGGCTACACCTTC. This gives the protein CASSLGGGSGAPHGYTF. The sequence links TRBV7-9 to TRBJ1-2, with a weak D call of TRBD1 (5 bases match). The CDR3 covers 17 residues, taking in both the cysteine and the phenylalanine. Only the CDR3 DNA is retained, 51 bases long and in frame from the first base. CDR1 and CDR2 are read off the germline V gene (reference sequence) as SEHNR and FQNEAQ. The germline ends are 21 bases apart after V is trimmed by 1 base and J by 6 bases. The variable domain in full, with residues beyond the CDR3 obtained from the reference TRBV7-9 and TRBJ1-2 genes, is DTGVSQNPRHKITKRGQNVTFRCDPISEHNRLYWYRQTLGQGPEFLTYFQNEAQLEKSRLLSDRFSAERPKGSFSTLEIQRTEQGDSAMYLCASSLGGGSGAPHGYTFGSGTRLTVV.